The 20 T cell receptor beta chains given below trace back to one sample, sequenced in a study of cytomegalovirus exposure and HLA in healthy donors (dated 2017 in TCRdb). Libraries came from the immunoSEQ multiplex PCR assay. For the multiplex PCR, a mixture combining 60 forward primers for TCR Vbeta segments and 13 reverse primers for TCR Jbeta segments was used. TCRdb obtained this table from immuneACCESS and retained in-frame rearrangements with V and J assigned. These tables miss some clones; where compared with another copy, unresolved V genes account for less than half of the shortfall, and the remainder is unexplained. Across this sample there are around 130,000 clones, with 65% to 75% seen only once. Jointly, the top ten make up 6.6% of the sample. The sample consisted of PBMCs. The receptors derive from a man aged 40-49 years in good health and CMV-seropositive.

This sequence joins TRBV10-3 and TRBJ2-6, with TRBD1 matching over 8 bases. The length of the CDR3 is 18 residues. Trimming took 7 bases from V and 0 from J; bases not matched to a gene: 11. The germline CDR1 and CDR2 sequences are ENHRY and SYGVKD. This chain's CDR3 is CAITETGALSSGANVLTF. The CDR3 nucleotides are TGTGCCATCACCGAGACAGGGGCCCTTAGCTCTGGGGCCAACGTCCTGACTTTC.

J is TRBJ2-1 and V is TRBV4-1; the match to TRBD2 covers 13 bases. Germline trimming cut 3 bases from V and 1 base from J; bases unmatched to any gene: 3. CDR1 MGHRA and CDR2 YSYEKL come from the germline V gene. CDR3 length: 17 residues. The CDR3 spells CASSHGLAGVSYNEQFF. In DNA, the CDR3 is TGCGCCAGCAGCCACGGACTAGCGGGGGTTTCCTACAATGAGCAGTTCTTC.

V usage is TRBV5-1 and J usage is TRBJ2-7; a weak D match, TRBD2 (6 bases). V lost 0 bases and J lost 7, with 11 bases in between. The CDR3 loop spans 13 amino acids. Germline-derived CDR1 and CDR2 are SGHRS and YFSETQ. CDR3 sequence reads: CASSLAGAVEQYF. The CDR3 DNA follows: TGCGCCAGCAGCTTGGCGGGAGCAGTAGAGCAGTACTTC.

The chain combines TRBV19 with TRBJ1-5; D possibly corresponds to TRBD1 (6 bases). Trimming took off 0 bases at V and 4 bases at J, with 13 bases between the two ends. From germline, CDR1 is LNHDA and CDR2 SQIVND (reference sequence). CDR3 size: 16 residues. CDR3 sequence (DNA): TGTGCCAGTAGTATAGACATCCAGGGGTGGAATCAGCCCCAGCATTTT. The encoded protein is CASSIDIQGWNQPQHF.

The DNA of the CDR3 is TGTGCCAGCAGCTTCCAACGGGGGCCCCAGCATTTT. Translating it yields CASSFQRGPQHF. This chain joins TRBV7-9 and TRBJ1-5; D is ambiguous. The CDR3 loop spans 12 amino acids. Germline lookup yields CDR1 SEHNR and CDR2 FQNEAQ (reference sequence). The V and J ends lost 3 bases and 9 bases respectively, with 9 bases between them.

The gene calls are TRBV14 and TRBJ2-3; TRBD2 matches at 8 bases. CDR1 and CDR2 from the germline V gene are SGHDN and FVKESK. V shed 0 bases and J 0 bases; nucleotides not matched to a gene: 2. CDR3 length: 16 amino acids. CDR3 sequence: CASSQDQRGSTDTQYF. The CDR3 DNA follows: TGTGCCAGCAGCCAAGACCAGCGGGGGAGCACAGATACGCAGTATTTT.

The J gene is TRBJ2-1, the V gene TRBV27; tentatively, D is TRBD1 (6 bases). The CDR3 runs 15 residues. Germline CDR1 is MNHEY and CDR2 is SMNVEV (reference sequence). Trimming removed 3 bases at V and 2 bases at J, with 11 bases between. CDR3 in DNA: TGTGCCAGCAGTTTGGACAGAATGACCTACAATGAGCAGTTCTTC. Protein product: CASSLDRMTYNEQFF.

For this clone: This sample includes further DNA sequences coding for the same CDR3. The genes are TRBV19 and TRBJ2-7; D possibly corresponds to TRBD2 (6 bases). In germline, CDR1 is LNHDA, CDR2 SQIVND (reference sequence). CDR3 length: 15 amino acids. With 3 bases removed from V and 1 base from J, the gap between germline ends came to 13 bases. CDR3 bases: TGTGCCAGTAGTATTAGCGGCAGTCGTTCCTACGAGCAGTACTTC. Its protein product is CASSISGSRSYEQYF.

The chain carries TRBV10-3 and TRBJ1-1, with 11 bases aligning to TRBD1. Losses at the gene ends were 6 bases for V and 1 base for J; bases not matched to a gene: 1. Germline V gene data show CDR1 as ENHRY and CDR2 as SYGVKD. CDR3 length: 14 residues. CDR3 nucleotide sequence: TGTGCCATCAGCGGACAGGGGGCGAACACTGAAGCTTTCTTT. This encodes CAISGQGANTEAFF.

The chain combines TRBV27 with TRBJ2-1; 8 nucleotides line up with TRBD2. With 6 bases clipped from V and 8 bases from J, the junction kept 12 bases outside the gene matches. CDR1 and CDR2 from the germline V gene are MNHEY and SMNVEV (reference sequence). This CDR3 region has 15 residues. CDR3 sequence (DNA): TGTGCCAGCAGAAGGGGGGAGCGGGAGATGGATGAGCAGTTCTTC. Encoded protein: CASRRGEREMDEQFF.

This clone occurred once. The rearrangement uses TRBV27 and TRBJ1-2; D is perhaps TRBD1 (5 bases). The CDR3 is 12 amino acids. The V end lost 0 bases, the J end lost 6 bases, and 5 bases lay between the germline ends. CDR1 is MNHEY and CDR2 is SMNVEV in the germline V gene (reference sequence). CDR3 bases: TGTGCCAGCAGTTTATCAGGGGATGGCTACACCTTC. Encoded protein: CASSLSGDGYTF.

The V and J genes are TRBV5-1 and TRBJ2-3, with 7 bases lining up with TRBD1. The CDR3 is 14 amino acids. Per the germline V gene, CDR1 is SGHRS and CDR2 is YFSETQ. V was clipped by 0 bases and J by 6 bases; unmatched bases: 4. CDR3 bases: TGCGCCAGCAGCTTGGACAGGGGTTGGGATACGCAGTATTTT. This gives the protein CASSLDRGWDTQYF. Complete variable domain (other parts from reference TRBV5-1 and TRBJ2-3): KAGVTQTPRYLIKTRGQQVTLSCSPISGHRSVSWYQQTPGQGLQFLFEYFSETQRNKGNFPGRFSGRQFSNSRSEMNVSTLELGDSALYLCASSLDRGWDTQYFGPGTRLTVL.

The chain has TRBV6-5 and TRBJ2-7, with 7 bases fitting TRBD1. Trimming cost V 2 bases and J 1 base; bases outside gene matches: 5. Germline assignment: CDR1 MNHEY and CDR2 SVGAGI. The CDR3 loop spans 15 amino acids. CDR3 amino acids: CASSYPGRGSYEQYF. CDR3 coding DNA: TGTGCCAGCAGTTACCCGGGCAGGGGGTCCTACGAGCAGTACTTC.

The chain couples TRBV18 to TRBJ1-1, with D possibly matching TRBD1 (5 bases). Germline lookup yields CDR1 KGHSH and CDR2 LQKENI. CDR3 length: 15 residues. The V end was cut by 6 bases, the J end by 8 bases, with 22 bases between. The CDR3 region has the DNA TGTGCCAGCTCGCCCCTGGGGGACTCCCTTCCCGAAGCTTTCTTT. This sequence encodes CASSPLGDSLPEAFF. The full variable domain, completed using reference TRBV18 and TRBJ1-1, is NAGVMQNPRHLVRRRGQEARLRCSPMKGHSHVYWYRQLPEEGLKFMVYLQKENIIDESGMPKERFSAEFPKEGPSILRIQQVVRGDSAAYFCASSPLGDSLPEAFFGQGTRLTVV.

The chain couples TRBV5-1 to TRBJ1-6, with D unclear. V was cut by 4 bases and J by 6 bases, with 17 bases left in between. The CDR3 spans 16 residues. Germline V gene lookup returns CDR1 SGHRS and CDR2 YFSETQ. The CDR3 nucleotides read TGCGCCAGCAGCCCCGTAAATTGGGCGGGTAATTCACCCCTCCACTTT. It codes for CASSPVNWAGNSPLHF.

The V gene is TRBV6-1, the J gene TRBJ2-3; 9 nucleotides align to TRBD2. Trimming took 7 bases from V and 2 from J; bases not matched to a gene: 4. Germline-derived CDR1 and CDR2 are MNHNS and SASEGT. This CDR3 comprises 14 residues. The CDR3 nucleotides are TGTGCCAGCAAGACTAGCGGATACACAGATACGCAGTATTTT. Protein: CASKTSGYTDTQYF.

The chain links TRBV7-2 to TRBJ1-1; D is perhaps TRBD1 (6 bases). Per germline, CDR1 SGHTA and CDR2 FQGNSA. The CDR3 spans 13 residues. Trimming took off 4 bases at V and 1 base at J, with 7 bases between the two ends. In DNA, the CDR3 is TGTGCCAGCAGCTCGGACAGGAACACTGAAGCTTTCTTT. As protein: CASSSDRNTEAFF.

This clone was picked up a small number of times. The rearrangement uses TRBV29-1 and TRBJ1-5; the match to TRBD1 covers 8 bases. V gave up 7 bases and J gave up 4 bases; unmatched junction bases: 3. CDR3 length: 12 residues. Germline V gives CDR1 SQVTM, CDR2 ANQGSEA. DNA for the CDR3: TGCAGCGCCTGGACAGGGAATCAGCCCCAGCATTTT. It specifies CSAWTGNQPQHF.

The chain carries TRBV9 and TRBJ1-2, with D possibly matching TRBD1 (6 bases). V was pared by 3 bases and J by 6 bases, with 9 bases between. The CDR3 covers 12 residues. Germline loops: CDR1 SGDLS, CDR2 YYNGEE. CDR3 protein: CASSDRVHGYTF. In DNA, the CDR3 is TGTGCCAGCAGCGACAGGGTGCATGGCTACACCTTC.

The chain has TRBV27 and TRBJ2-6; no firm D call. The CDR3 has 14 amino acids. Between the trimmed V and J ends, which lost 3 bases and 0 bases, there was a span of 3 bases. CDR1 and CDR2 from the germline V gene are MNHEY and SMNVEV (reference sequence). CDR3 amino acids: CASSFSSGANVLTF. The CDR3 DNA reads TGTGCCAGCAGTTTTAGCTCTGGGGCCAACGTCCTGACTTTC.